This T cell receptor beta chain was identified in a study of human T cells and chemical hapten exposure. TCRdb passed the RACE reads through MiXCR, listing each CDR3 protein once. Seen here are 360,000 or so distinct CDR3 sequences, around 6% observed once, and the top ten hold about 5.6%. Time point in this sample: patch test 2, 6 weeks after DPC sensitization. The sample's treatment: therapeutic diphenylcyclopropenone sensitization with weekly scalp DPC. Patches went on only after blood had been drawn each time. This clonotype was sampled from a woman aged 18-35 years with alopecia areata. Some clones in this sample may be carry-over from other donors' samples. The starting material was whole blood, obtained in connection with sensitization to the hapten diphenylcyclopropenone (DPC).

For the CDR3, the DNA is TGTGCCAGCAGTTTTCACGCTCGCACAGATACGCAGTATTTT. Translation: CASSFHARTDTQYF. The chain has TRBV28 and TRBJ2-3; D unclear. This CDR3 spans 14 amino acids. V shed 3 bases and J shed 1 base, with 8 bases lying between them. The germline V gene has CDR1 MDHEN and CDR2 SYDVKM.